The TCR beta chain under discussion was sequenced for a study of T-cell memory formation after mild COVID-19. TCRdb ran MiXCR on the 5' RACE reads and lists one entry per CDR3 protein. The repertoire holds about 110,000 distinct CDR3 sequences, 22% seen once, with roughly 40% in the top ten. Looked up from germline, CDR1 is ENHRY and CDR2 is SYGVKD. V dropped 6 bases and J dropped 3; count of bases not matched to a gene: 7. CDR3 length: 15 amino acids. The rearrangement joins TRBV10-3 to TRBJ2-3; 9 nucleotides agree with TRBD1. Sample: PBMCs or a T cell subset sorted from them (not recorded which). This receptor was taken from a young man who had mild COVID-19 (a few samples of this study predate the infection). Cell type and time point are not known. CDR3 in DNA: TGTGCCATCAGCGCCGACAGGGGGTGGACAGATACGCAGTATTTT. It encodes CAISADRGWTDTQYF.